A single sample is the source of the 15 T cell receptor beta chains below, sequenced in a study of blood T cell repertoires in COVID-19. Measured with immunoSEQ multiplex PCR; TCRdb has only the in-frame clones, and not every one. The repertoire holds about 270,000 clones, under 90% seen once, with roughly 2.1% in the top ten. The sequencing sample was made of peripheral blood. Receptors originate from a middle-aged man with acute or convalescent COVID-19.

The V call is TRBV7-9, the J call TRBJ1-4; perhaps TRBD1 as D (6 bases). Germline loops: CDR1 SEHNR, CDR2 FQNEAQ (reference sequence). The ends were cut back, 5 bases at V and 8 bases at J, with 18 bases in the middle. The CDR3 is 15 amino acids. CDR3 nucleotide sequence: TGTGCCAGCAGCCGTGACAGGTTCCTGGGCGAAAAACTGTTTTTT. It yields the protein CASSRDRFLGEKLFF.

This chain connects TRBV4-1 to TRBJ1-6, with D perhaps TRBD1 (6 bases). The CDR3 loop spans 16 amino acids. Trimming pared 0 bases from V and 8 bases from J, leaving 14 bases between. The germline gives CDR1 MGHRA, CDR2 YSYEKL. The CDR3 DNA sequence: TGCGCCAGCAGCCAAGATCGGAGAGGGGGGGATTCACCCCTCCACTTT. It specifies CASSQDRRGGDSPLHF.

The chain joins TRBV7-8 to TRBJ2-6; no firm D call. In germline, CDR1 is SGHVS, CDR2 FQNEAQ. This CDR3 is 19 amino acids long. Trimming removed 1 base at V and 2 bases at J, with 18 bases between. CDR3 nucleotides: TGTGCCAGCAGCTTAGGCGATGGGCCCCAAGGCGCTGGGGCCAACGTCCTGACTTTC. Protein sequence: CASSLGDGPQGAGANVLTF.

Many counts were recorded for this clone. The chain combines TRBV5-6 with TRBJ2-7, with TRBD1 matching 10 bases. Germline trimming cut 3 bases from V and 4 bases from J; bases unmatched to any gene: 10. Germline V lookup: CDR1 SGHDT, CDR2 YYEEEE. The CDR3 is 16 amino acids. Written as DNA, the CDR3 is TGTGCCAGCAGCTCCTACGGGACAGGGGTGTCGTACGAGCAGTACTTC. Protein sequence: CASSSYGTGVSYEQYF. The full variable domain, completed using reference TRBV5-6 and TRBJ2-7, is DAGVTQSPTHLIKTRGQQVTLRCSPKSGHDTVSWYQQALGQGPQFIFQYYEEEERQRGNFPDRFSGHQFPNYSSELNVNALLLGDSALYLCASSSYGTGVSYEQYFGPGTRLTVT.

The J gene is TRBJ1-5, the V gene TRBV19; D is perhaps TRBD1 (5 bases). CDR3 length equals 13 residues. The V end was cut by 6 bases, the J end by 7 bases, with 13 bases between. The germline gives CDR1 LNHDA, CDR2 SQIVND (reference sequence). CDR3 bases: TGTGCCAGTAGGCCTCAGGGAGGGCAGCCCCAGCATTTT. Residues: CASRPQGGQPQHF.

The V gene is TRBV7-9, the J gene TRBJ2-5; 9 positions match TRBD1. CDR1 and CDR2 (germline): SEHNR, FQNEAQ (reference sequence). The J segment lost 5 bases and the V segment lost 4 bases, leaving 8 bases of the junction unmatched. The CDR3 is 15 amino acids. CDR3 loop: CASSWAGQGRETQYF. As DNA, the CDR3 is TGTGCCAGCAGCTGGGCGGGACAGGGCAGGGAGACCCAGTACTTC.

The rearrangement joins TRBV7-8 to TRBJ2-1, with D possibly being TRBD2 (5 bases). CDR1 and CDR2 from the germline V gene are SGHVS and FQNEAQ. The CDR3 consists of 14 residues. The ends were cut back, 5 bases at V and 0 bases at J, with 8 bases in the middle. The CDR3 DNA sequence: TGTGCCAGCAGCCCCGGGGTCTCCTACAATGAGCAGTTCTTC. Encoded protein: CASSPGVSYNEQFF. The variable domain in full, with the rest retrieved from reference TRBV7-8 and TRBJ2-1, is GAGVSQSPRYKVAKRGQDVALRCDPISGHVSLFWYQQALGQGPEFLTYFQNEAQLDKSGLPSDRFFAERPEGSVSTLKIQRTQQEDSAVYLCASSPGVSYNEQFFGPGTRLTVL.

This chain's CDR3 is CASSQVQTGELFF. The CDR3 DNA reads as TGTGCCAGCAGCCAAGTACAGACCGGGGAGCTGTTTTTT. The chain recombines TRBV3-1 (or the pseudogene TRBV3-2) with TRBJ2-2; D remains ambiguous. Germline assignment: CDR1 LGHDT and CDR2 YNNKEL (reference sequence). Trimming took off 1 base at V and 5 bases at J, with 5 bases between the two ends. The length of the CDR3 is 13 residues.

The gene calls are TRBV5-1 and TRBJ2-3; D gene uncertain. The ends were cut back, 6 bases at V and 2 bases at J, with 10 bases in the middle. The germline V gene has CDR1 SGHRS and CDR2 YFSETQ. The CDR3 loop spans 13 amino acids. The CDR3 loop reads CASMLEVTDTQYF. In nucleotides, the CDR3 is TGCGCCAGCATGTTAGAAGTCACAGATACGCAGTATTTT.

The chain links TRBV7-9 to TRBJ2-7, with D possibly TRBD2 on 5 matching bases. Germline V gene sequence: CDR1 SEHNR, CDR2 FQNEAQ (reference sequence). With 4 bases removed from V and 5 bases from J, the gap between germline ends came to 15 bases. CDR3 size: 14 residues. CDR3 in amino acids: CASSSGETPDEQYF. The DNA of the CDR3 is TGTGCCAGCAGCTCCGGGGAAACCCCGGACGAGCAGTACTTC.

CDR3 nucleotides: TGCGCCAGCAGCCCGGACAGGCTTGGGGAAAAACTGTTTTTT. Protein: CASSPDRLGEKLFF. The rearrangement links TRBV5-1 to TRBJ1-4; TRBD1 aligns across 7 bases. The CDR3 is 14 amino acids. From germline, CDR1 is SGHRS and CDR2 YFSETQ. Germline trimming cut 4 bases from V and 8 bases from J; bases unmatched to any gene: 8.

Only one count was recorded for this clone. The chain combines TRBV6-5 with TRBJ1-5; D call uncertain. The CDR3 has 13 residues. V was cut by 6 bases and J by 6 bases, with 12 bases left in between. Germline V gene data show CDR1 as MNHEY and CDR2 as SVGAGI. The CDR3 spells CASRARAGQPQHF. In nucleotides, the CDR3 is TGTGCCAGCAGAGCGAGGGCCGGTCAGCCCCAGCATTTT.

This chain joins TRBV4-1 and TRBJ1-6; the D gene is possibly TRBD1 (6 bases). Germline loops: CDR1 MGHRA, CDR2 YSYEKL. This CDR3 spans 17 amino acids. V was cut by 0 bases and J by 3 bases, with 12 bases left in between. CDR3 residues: CASSQDLGDNYNSPLHF. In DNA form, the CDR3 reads TGCGCCAGCAGCCAAGATCTGGGGGACAACTATAATTCACCCCTCCACTTT.

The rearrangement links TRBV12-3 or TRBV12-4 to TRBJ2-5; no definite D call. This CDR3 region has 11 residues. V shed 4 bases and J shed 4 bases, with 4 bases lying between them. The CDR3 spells CASSSLETQYF. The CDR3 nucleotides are TGTGCCAGCAGTTCCCTAGAGACCCAGTACTTC.

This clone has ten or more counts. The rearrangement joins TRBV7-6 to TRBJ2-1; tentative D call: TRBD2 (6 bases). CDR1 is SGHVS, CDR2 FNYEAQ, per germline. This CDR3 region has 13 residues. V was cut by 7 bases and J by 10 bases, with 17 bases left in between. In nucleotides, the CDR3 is TGTGCCAGCACCCCGGACTATTCGCGGGAGCAGTTCTTC. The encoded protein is CASTPDYSREQFF.